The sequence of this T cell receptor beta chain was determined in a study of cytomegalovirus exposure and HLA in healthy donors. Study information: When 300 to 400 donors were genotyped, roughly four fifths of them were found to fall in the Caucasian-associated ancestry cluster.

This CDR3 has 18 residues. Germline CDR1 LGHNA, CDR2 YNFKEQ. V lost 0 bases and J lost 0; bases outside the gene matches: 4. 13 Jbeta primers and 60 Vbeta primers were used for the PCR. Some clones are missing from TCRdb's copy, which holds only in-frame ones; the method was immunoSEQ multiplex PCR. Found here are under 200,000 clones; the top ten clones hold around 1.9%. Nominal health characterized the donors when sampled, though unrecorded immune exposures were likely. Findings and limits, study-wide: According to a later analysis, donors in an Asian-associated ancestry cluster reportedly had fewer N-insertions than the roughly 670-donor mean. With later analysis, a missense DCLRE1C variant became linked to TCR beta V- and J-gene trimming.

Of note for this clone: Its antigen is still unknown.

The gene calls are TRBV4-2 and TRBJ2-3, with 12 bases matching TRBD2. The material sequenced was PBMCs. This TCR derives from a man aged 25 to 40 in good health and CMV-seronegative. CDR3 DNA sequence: TGTGCCAGCAGCCAAGATCCCGGACTAGCGGGGAGCACAGATACGCAGTATTTT. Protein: CASSQDPGLAGSTDTQYF.